This T cell receptor beta chain was identified during a study of blood T cell repertoires in COVID-19. Overall study context: Italy, Spain and the United States were the sources of the convalescent and acute COVID-19 samples. PBMCs, B-cell-depleted T cells, or T cells were the source of the cDNA or gDNA that made up the material.

Per the original methods: Counts of nucleated cells, estimated from reference gene primer amplification, were obtained. Clones were read by immunoSEQ multiplex PCR, and TCRdb kept only the in-frame ones, dropping some. Clonal size and the V and J genes are those of that table, whereas D and trimming came from the DNA. Of fewer than 350,000 clones in the sample, roughly 79% were seen once. The CDR3 consists of 15 residues. Trimming removed 2 bases from V and 2 bases from J, with 7 bases in between. Germline V gives CDR1 MNHEY, CDR2 SVGAGI. The sequenced sample was peripheral blood. The source is a woman aged 55-69 years with active or convalescent COVID-19. The chain combines TRBV6-5 with TRBJ2-6, with D perhaps TRBD1 (6 bases). The CDR3 spells CASSYNRAGANVLTF. CDR3 in DNA: TGTGCCAGCAGTTACAACAGGGCTGGGGCCAACGTCCTGACTTTC.